Shown below are 4 T cell receptor beta chains from a single sample sequenced in a study of regulatory T cells in long-lasting Graves disease. The time point: newly diagnosed GD, antithyroid drugs for less than 3 months. PBMCs provided the RNA from which the TCR library was made. iRepertoire HTBI primers and Arm-PCR of CDR3 regions built TCR beta libraries. A single record per CDR3 protein comes from TCRdb applying MiXCR to the multiplex PCR reads. Among 520,000 or so distinct CDR3 sequences listed, more than 10% were seen once. This sample was shared with a second study, whose subject was T cells in Graves' hyperthyroidism and ophthalmopathy.

Material: peripheral blood mononuclear cells (PBMCs), obtained at new diagnosis, from a patient treated with antithyroid drugs. The receptors were sampled from a woman younger than 45 with Graves disease.

The chain couples TRBV7-6 to TRBJ2-7, with TRBD2 identical over 13 bases. This CDR3 spans 15 amino acids. The V gene end was trimmed by 5 bases and the J gene end by 4 bases; junction bases not matched to a gene: 5. Per the germline V gene, CDR1 is SGHVS and CDR2 is FNYEAQ. DNA for the CDR3: TGTGCCAGCAGCGCCCAACTAGCGGGAGGGTACGAGCAGTACTTC. Encoded protein: CASSAQLAGGYEQYF.

This clonotype has at least ten counts. The chain has TRBV20-1 and TRBJ2-1; 7 bases map to TRBD1. Germline V gives CDR1 DFQATT, CDR2 SNEGSKA (reference sequence). The CDR3 contains 17 residues. V shed 0 bases, J shed 6 bases, and the junction held 14 bases outside the gene matches. The DNA for the CDR3 is TGCAGTGCTAGAGAGGGTTCGAGGGGGCGCATTTCCAATGAGCAGTTCTTC. This codes for CSAREGSRGRISNEQFF.

This chain links TRBV30 with TRBJ2-7; 8 bases agree with TRBD1. V trimming: 2 bases; J trimming: 2 bases; junction bases outside the gene matches: 5. Germline CDR1 and CDR2: GTSNPN and SVGIG (reference sequence). This CDR3 is 14 amino acids long. CDR3 nucleotides: TGTGCCTGGAGTCATGGACAGGGTCCCTACGAGCAGTACTTC. Residues: CAWSHGQGPYEQYF.

This clonotype was observed at least ten times. This rearrangement joins TRBV28 to TRBJ2-3; TRBD1 aligns across 7 bases. With 8 bases clipped from V and 1 base from J, the junction kept 18 bases outside the gene matches. The CDR3 runs 18 residues. The V gene's germline CDR1 is MDHEN and CDR2 SYDVKM. This CDR3 is CASPPRDSGRWGTDTQYF. The CDR3 DNA reads TGTGCCAGCCCGCCAAGGGACAGTGGCCGCTGGGGCACAGATACGCAGTATTTT. Filled out from reference TRBV28 and TRBJ2-3, the complete variable domain reads DVKVTQSSRYLVKRTGEKVFLECVQDMDHENMFWYRQDPGLGLRLIYFSYDVKMKEKGDIPEGYSVSREKKERFSLILESASTNQTSMYLCASPPRDSGRWGTDTQYFGPGTRLTVL.